The 23 T cell receptor beta chains below come from one sample, sequenced in a study of blood T cells in healthy people across ages. It was with a sample-barcoded 5' primer and a J-beta primer mix that a second PCR of about 6 to 12 cycles was run. MiXCR was run by TCRdb on the 5' RACE reads, yielding one entry per CDR3 protein. The sample holds 780,000 or so distinct CDR3 sequences, 45% to 70% seen once. The sequencing input was blood. These receptors originate from a man aged 40-49 years in good health.

The chain uses TRBV20-1 and TRBJ2-2; D call uncertain. The ends were cut back, 0 bases at V and 5 bases at J, with 10 bases in the middle. The length of the CDR3 is 14 residues. Germline CDR1 DFQATT, CDR2 SNEGSKA (reference sequence). Here the CDR3 reads CSARDAATTGELFF. The CDR3 region has the DNA TGCAGTGCTAGAGATGCGGCGACGACCGGGGAGCTGTTTTTT.

The CDR3 loop reads CASSEDPKETQYF. In nucleotides, the CDR3 is TGTGCCAGCAGCGAGGACCCCAAAGAGACCCAGTACTTC. This chain joins TRBV27 and TRBJ2-5, with D unclear. Germline V gene data show CDR1 as MNHEY and CDR2 as SMNVEV (reference sequence). Trimming removed 6 bases from V and 3 bases from J, with 11 bases in between. This CDR3 contains 13 residues.

This chain uses TRBV20-1 with TRBJ2-7; TRBD2 might be the D (6 bases). Germline assignment: CDR1 DFQATT and CDR2 SNEGSKA (reference sequence). V was cut by 3 bases and J by 2 bases, with 11 bases left in between. CDR3 length: 13 amino acids. CDR3 loop: CSASGGPTYEQYF. In DNA form, the CDR3 reads TGCAGTGCTAGCGGGGGACCGACCTACGAGCAGTACTTC.

This clonotype was seen only once. The V call is TRBV6-2 or TRBV6-3, the J call TRBJ2-5; TRBD1 aligns across 9 bases. The end of the DNA aligns better with TRBJ2-7, so the J call may be wrong. Germline V gene data show CDR1 as MNHEY and CDR2 as SVGEGT. This CDR3 spans 15 amino acids. CDR3 sequence reads: CASSFVRDREYEQYF. CDR3 DNA sequence: TGTGCCAGCAGTTTCGTCCGGGACAGGGAATACGAGCAGTACTTC.

The chain employs TRBV27 and TRBJ2-5, with a possible D match to TRBD2 (6 bases). This CDR3 comprises 14 residues. Trimming shortened V by 3 bases and J by 4 bases, and 12 bases separated the two germline ends. In germline, CDR1 is MNHEY, CDR2 SMNVEV (reference sequence). As DNA, the CDR3 is TGTGCCAGCAGTTTGTCGGGACTCCGAGAGACCCAGTACTTC. Protein product: CASSLSGLRETQYF.

The rearrangement uses TRBV9 and TRBJ2-7; 11 bases map to TRBD1. With V trimmed by 2 bases and J by 3 bases, 4 bases remained unmatched. In germline, CDR1 is SGDLS, CDR2 YYNGEE. The CDR3 length is 15 residues. CDR3 residues: CASSVGQGAGYEQYF. In nucleotides, the CDR3 is TGTGCCAGCAGCGTCGGACAGGGGGCGGGCTACGAGCAGTACTTC.

This clonotype was seen a few times. The chain carries TRBV12-3 or TRBV12-4 and TRBJ1-1; 8 bases map to TRBD1. The CDR3 sequence is 13 residues long. Trimming cost V 6 bases and J 6 bases; bases outside gene matches: 6. The CDR3 nucleotides are TGTGCCAGCAGCCTTGGACAGGGAGCTGAAGCTTTCTTT. Translating it yields CASSLGQGAEAFF.

The chain employs TRBV12-3 or TRBV12-4 and TRBJ2-1; tentative D call: TRBD2 (5 bases). V was pared by 7 bases and J by 10 bases, with 11 bases between. CDR3 length: 11 residues. The CDR3: CASKLEVEQFF. Here the CDR3 DNA reads TGTGCCAGCAAGCTGGAGGTGGAGCAGTTCTTC.

J is TRBJ2-1 and V is TRBV4-1; 7 bases align to TRBD1. After removal of 4 bases from V and 4 bases from J, the junction contained 10 bases not matched to a gene. Germline V lookup: CDR1 MGHRA, CDR2 YSYEKL. The CDR3 length is 16 residues. The CDR3 DNA is TGCGCCAGCAGCCTCCGACTACAGGGGCGATACAATGAGCAGTTCTTC. As protein: CASSLRLQGRYNEQFF.

The rearrangement links TRBV5-8 to TRBJ2-7; 10 bases align to TRBD1. The V segment lost 5 bases and the J segment 0 bases; nucleotides outside the gene matches: 2. The CDR3 is made up of 14 amino acids. Germline CDR1 and CDR2: SGHTS and YDEGEE. DNA of the CDR3: TGTGCCAGCAGGGACAGGGGGAACTCCTACGAGCAGTACTTC. This encodes CASRDRGNSYEQYF.

The chain couples TRBV27 to TRBJ1-1; D perhaps matches TRBD1 (5 bases). Germline V CDR1 and CDR2: MNHEY, SMNVEV (reference sequence). The CDR3 totals 13 residues. Trimming pared 8 bases from V and 4 bases from J, leaving 14 bases between. The CDR3 here is CASCGRVFTEAFF. In DNA form, the CDR3 reads TGTGCCAGCTGCGGCAGGGTTTTCACTGAAGCTTTCTTT.

This clonotype turned up a few times. The chain carries TRBV7-3 and TRBJ2-3; weak D call: TRBD2 (5 bases). Per the germline V gene, CDR1 is SGHTA and CDR2 is FQGTGA. V lost 5 bases, J lost 5 bases, and 17 bases lay in between. CDR3 size: 15 residues. The chain's CDR3 is CASSLGLAVGDTQYF. The CDR3 DNA follows: TGTGCCAGCAGCCTCGGACTCGCAGTTGGAGATACGCAGTATTTT. The full variable domain, in which reference TRBV7-3 and TRBJ2-3 provide the parts outside the CDR3, is GAGVSQTPSNKVTEKGKYVELRCDPISGHTALYWYRQSLGQGPEFLIYFQGTGAADDSGLPNDRFFAVRPEGSVSTLKIQRTERGDSAVYLCASSLGLAVGDTQYFGPGTRLTVL.

V gene TRBV29-1 combines with J gene TRBJ2-3, with a tentative D call TRBD2 (5 bases). Germline values: CDR1 SQVTM, CDR2 ANQGSEA. The CDR3 contains 16 residues. The V end was cut by 7 bases, the J end by 0 bases, with 20 bases between. CDR3: CSAIDGGRVSTDTQYF. In nucleotides, the CDR3 is TGCAGCGCTATAGACGGCGGGCGGGTTAGCACAGATACGCAGTATTTT.

The chain uses TRBV5-1 and TRBJ1-6; no clear D gene. V gave up 3 bases and J gave up 9 bases, with 13 bases separating them. The CDR3 has 14 residues. CDR1 is SGHRS and CDR2 is YFSETQ in the germline V gene. The CDR3, as DNA: TGCGCCAGCAGCTCGGAGACGCAGAGTTCACCCCTCCACTTT. As protein: CASSSETQSSPLHF.

This clonotype came up a few times. The genes are TRBV28 and TRBJ2-7, with D hard to call. This CDR3 region has 14 residues. With 6 bases removed from V and 3 bases from J, the gap between germline ends came to 15 bases. Germline V gives CDR1 MDHEN, CDR2 SYDVKM. The CDR3 DNA is TGTGCCAGCAGCTCGGGCCCGCCCAGCTACGAGCAGTACTTC. This codes for CASSSGPPSYEQYF.

This chain links TRBV12-5 with TRBJ2-3; D perhaps matches TRBD2 (6 bases). The V and J ends lost 5 bases and 11 bases respectively, with 23 bases between them. Germline CDR1 LGHNT, CDR2 FRNRAP. The CDR3 runs to 15 residues. CDR3 sequence reads: CASGEGRTGYGMQYF. CDR3 sequence (DNA): TGTGCTAGTGGTGAGGGGAGGACGGGGTACGGGATGCAGTATTTT.

This clonotype was counted a few times. This sequence joins TRBV2 and TRBJ2-5, with unresolved D. The J call is uncertain, as TRBJ2-7 better fits the DNA end. Germline values: CDR1 SNHLY, CDR2 FYNNEI. The CDR3 extends over 12 amino acids. For the CDR3, the DNA is TGTGCCAGCAGTGGTAACTTAACCGAGCAGTACTTC. Translating it yields CASSGNLTEQYF.

The CDR3 is CASSQGDDEQFF. The CDR3 bases are TGCGCCAGCAGCCAAGGGGATGATGAGCAGTTCTTC. This rearrangement joins TRBV4-1 to TRBJ2-1; unclear D gene. There are 12 residues in the CDR3. V gave up 1 base and J gave up 8 bases, with 6 bases separating them. Germline CDR1 reads MGHRA; CDR2 reads YSYEKL.

The CDR3 loop is CTFTRGPQGEQFF. The CDR3 nucleotides are TGCACCTTCACGCGGGGCCCCCAGGGTGAGCAGTTCTTC. This chain joins TRBV29-1 and TRBJ2-1; D possibly corresponds to TRBD2 (6 bases). From germline, CDR1 is SQVTM and CDR2 ANQGSEA. There are 13 residues in the CDR3.

This clonotype was observed a single time. This chain connects TRBV20-1 to TRBJ2-7; no clear D. CDR1 is DFQATT, CDR2 SNEGSKA, per germline (reference sequence). V shed 0 bases and J shed 7 bases, with 19 bases lying between them. This CDR3 region has 15 residues. In nucleotides, the CDR3 is TGCAGTGCTAGAGATTTCGGCAGGAGAGCCAATGAGCAGTACTTC. Translated: CSARDFGRRANEQYF.

The rearrangement links TRBV7-2 to TRBJ2-7; D gene unclear. V was cut by 2 bases and J by 2 bases, with 10 bases left in between. The CDR3 extends over 14 amino acids. Germline-derived CDR1 and CDR2 are SGHTA and FQGNSA. This CDR3 is CASSLWQDTYEQYF. The CDR3 bases are TGTGCCAGCAGCTTATGGCAGGATACCTACGAGCAGTACTTC.

This clonotype was recorded a few times. This rearrangement joins TRBV5-1 to TRBJ1-4; possible D gene TRBD1, 5 bases. CDR1 and CDR2 from the germline V gene are SGHRS and YFSETQ. This CDR3 contains 14 residues. V was cut by 3 bases and J by 5 bases, with 11 bases left in between. The CDR3 here is CASSSGDLNEKLFF. The CDR3 coding sequence is TGCGCCAGCAGCTCGGGGGATCTGAATGAAAAACTGTTTTTT. The full variable domain, in which reference TRBV5-1 and TRBJ1-4 provide the parts outside the CDR3, is KAGVTQTPRYLIKTRGQQVTLSCSPISGHRSVSWYQQTPGQGLQFLFEYFSETQRNKGNFPGRFSGRQFSNSRSEMNVSTLELGDSALYLCASSSGDLNEKLFFGSGTQLSVL.

This sequence joins TRBV7-2 and TRBJ2-1, with TRBD2 matching 7 bases. J lost 5 bases, V lost 5 bases, and 9 bases had no gene match. This CDR3 has 15 amino acids. Germline CDR1 and CDR2: SGHTA and FQGNSA. The CDR3 bases are TGTGCCAGCAGCGGCTGGGGGGGAAGAGACAATGAGCAGTTCTTC. The encoded protein is CASSGWGGRDNEQFF.